This record looks at one T cell receptor beta chain sequence and its context. Its antigen is currently unknown. The CDR3 runs to 18 residues. Germline CDR1 reads SGHDN; CDR2 reads FVKESK. Trimming took 4 bases from V and 8 from J; bases not matched to a gene: 20. One entry per CDR3 protein results from TCRdb running MiXCR on the reads. The table includes approximately 500,000 distinct CDR3 sequences, roughly a third detected once. The sample comes from a study of T cell repertoires in cytomegalovirus infection. Overall study context: The public TCR beta signatures pointed to both CMV infection and matching HLA type.

The V gene is TRBV14, the J gene TRBJ2-1; TRBD2 agrees at 7 bases. The specimen was cultured PBMCs, collected from culture after CMV antigen stimulation. The receptor comes from a human donor in good health (CMV status not recorded). Some clones in this sample may be carry-over from other donors' samples. The CDR3 DNA sequence: TGTGCCAGCAGCCCCGAACTAGGGCTAGCGGCTTTGGGCGATGAGCAGTTCTTC. Amino acid sequence: CASSPELGLAALGDEQFF.